Shown below are 7 T cell receptor beta chains from a single sample sequenced in a study of tumour-infiltrating T cells in Burkitt lymphoma. TCRdb's copy holds only in-frame clones and misses some; the assay was immunoSEQ multiplex PCR. The sample records 2,400 or so clones, 24% being singletons. Sequenced: tumor tissue from a relapse. These receptors originate from a human donor with relapsed Burkitt lymphoma. Some clones in this sample may be carry-over from other donors' samples.

This chain uses TRBV29-1 with TRBJ2-2; possibly TRBD1 for D (6 bases). The CDR3 contains 13 residues. Trimming cost V 7 bases and J 2 bases, with 11 bases left between them. Germline V gene sequence: CDR1 SQVTM, CDR2 ANQGSEA. The CDR3 is CSATGINTGELFF. In nucleotides, the CDR3 is TGCAGCGCCACAGGGATTAACACCGGGGAGCTGTTTTTT.

The chain combines TRBV20-1 with TRBJ1-1; D is unresolved. The length of the CDR3 is 11 residues. The germline V and J ends were trimmed by 6 bases and 10 bases, with 15 bases remaining between them. CDR1 is DFQATT, CDR2 SNEGSKA, per germline (reference sequence). The CDR3 region has the DNA TGCAGTGCGGAAACCCCAGGAGGAGCTTTCTTT. Translating it yields CSAETPGGAFF.

This chain joins TRBV5-1 and TRBJ1-2; 7 positions agree with TRBD1. Losses at the gene ends were 0 bases for V and 1 base for J; bases not matched to a gene: 6. The CDR3 is 16 amino acids. CDR1 and CDR2 from the germline V gene are SGHRS and YFSETQ. The CDR3 protein is CASSLVGRGINYGYTF. In nucleotides, the CDR3 is TGCGCCAGCAGCTTGGTCGGCAGGGGGATTAACTATGGCTACACCTTC.

This clone has just a few counts. The CDR3 sequence is CASSQATPGPTYEQYF. CDR3 DNA: TGTGCCAGCAGCCAAGCAACGCCAGGCCCGACCTACGAGCAGTACTTC. This chain connects TRBV14 to TRBJ2-7; D is undetermined. Germline loops: CDR1 SGHDN, CDR2 FVKESK. The CDR3 is 16 amino acids. V lost 1 base and J lost 2, with 15 bases in between.

The CDR3: CASRGGGSYNEQFF. The CDR3 DNA follows: TGTGCCAGCAGGGGTGGGGGAAGTTACAATGAGCAGTTCTTC. The chain is built from TRBV5-8 and TRBJ2-1, with D tentatively TRBD1 or TRBD2 (5 bases each). Germline loops: CDR1 SGHTS, CDR2 YDEGEE. This CDR3 has 14 residues. V was cut by 5 bases and J by 4 bases, with 13 bases left in between.

V is TRBV25-1 and J is TRBJ2-7; D is tentatively TRBD1 or TRBD2 (5 bases each). The germline CDR1 and CDR2 sequences are MGHDK and SYGVNS. Trimming stripped 3 bases from V and 3 bases from J, with 18 bases between. This CDR3 region has 16 residues. CDR3 protein: CASSESGPGPIYEQYF. The DNA for the CDR3 is TGTGCCAGCAGTGAGTCGGGTCCGGGACCGATCTACGAGCAGTACTTC.

The rearrangement links TRBV5-5 to TRBJ1-1; D gene ambiguous. Germline CDR1 reads SGHKS; CDR2 reads YYEKEE (reference sequence). V was clipped by 2 bases and J by 4 bases, with 6 bases between them. This CDR3 is 12 amino acids long. The CDR3 loop is CASSLVATEAFF. The CDR3 DNA reads TGTGCCAGCAGCTTAGTAGCCACTGAAGCTTTCTTT.